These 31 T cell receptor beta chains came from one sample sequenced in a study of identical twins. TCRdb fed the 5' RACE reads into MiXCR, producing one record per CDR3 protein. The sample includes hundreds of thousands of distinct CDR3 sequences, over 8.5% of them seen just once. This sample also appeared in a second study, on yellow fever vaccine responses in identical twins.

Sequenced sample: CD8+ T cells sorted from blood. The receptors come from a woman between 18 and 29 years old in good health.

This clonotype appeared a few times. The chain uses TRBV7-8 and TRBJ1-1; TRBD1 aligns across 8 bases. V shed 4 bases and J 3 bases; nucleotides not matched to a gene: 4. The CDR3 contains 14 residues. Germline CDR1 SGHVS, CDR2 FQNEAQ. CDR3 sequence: CASSWDRMDTEAFF. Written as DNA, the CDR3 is TGTGCCAGCAGCTGGGACAGGATGGACACTGAAGCTTTCTTT.

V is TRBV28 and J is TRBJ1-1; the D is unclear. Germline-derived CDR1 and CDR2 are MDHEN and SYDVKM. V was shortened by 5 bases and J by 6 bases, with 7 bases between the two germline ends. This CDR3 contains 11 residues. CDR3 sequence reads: CASSRFPEAFF. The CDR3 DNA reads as TGTGCCAGCAGTCGCTTCCCTGAAGCTTTCTTT.

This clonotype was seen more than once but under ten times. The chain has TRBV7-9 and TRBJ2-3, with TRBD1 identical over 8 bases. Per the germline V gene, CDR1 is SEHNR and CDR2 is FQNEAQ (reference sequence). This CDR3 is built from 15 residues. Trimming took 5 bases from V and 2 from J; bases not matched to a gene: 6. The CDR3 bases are TGTGCCAGCAGCACACGACAGGGGAACACAGATACGCAGTATTTT. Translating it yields CASSTRQGNTDTQYF. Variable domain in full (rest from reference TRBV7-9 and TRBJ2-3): DTGVSQNPRHKITKRGQNVTFRCDPISEHNRLYWYRQTLGQGPEFLTYFQNEAQLEKSRLLSDRFSAERPKGSFSTLEIQRTEQGDSAMYLCASSTRQGNTDTQYFGPGTRLTVL.

CDR3 residues: CASSLDVVFEQFF. In DNA form, the CDR3 reads TGTGCCAGCAGCTTAGACGTAGTTTTTGAGCAGTTCTTC. V is TRBV7-2 and J is TRBJ2-1; the D is unclear. Per the germline V gene, CDR1 is SGHTA and CDR2 is FQGNSA. V lost 1 base to trimming and J lost 9 bases, with 10 bases between them. This CDR3 has 13 amino acids.

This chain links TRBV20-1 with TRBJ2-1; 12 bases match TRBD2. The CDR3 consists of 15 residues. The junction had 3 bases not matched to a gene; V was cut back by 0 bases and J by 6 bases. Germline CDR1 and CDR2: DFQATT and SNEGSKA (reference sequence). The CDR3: CSARDLAGGINEQFF. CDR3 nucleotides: TGCAGTGCTAGAGATCTAGCGGGGGGGATCAATGAGCAGTTCTTC.

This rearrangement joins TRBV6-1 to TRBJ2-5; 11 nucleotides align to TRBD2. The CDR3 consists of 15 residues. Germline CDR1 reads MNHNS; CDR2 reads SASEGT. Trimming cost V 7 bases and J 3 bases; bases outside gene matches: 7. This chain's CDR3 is CASNLLAGGEETQYF. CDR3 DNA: TGTGCCAGCAACCTGCTAGCGGGGGGCGAAGAGACCCAGTACTTC.

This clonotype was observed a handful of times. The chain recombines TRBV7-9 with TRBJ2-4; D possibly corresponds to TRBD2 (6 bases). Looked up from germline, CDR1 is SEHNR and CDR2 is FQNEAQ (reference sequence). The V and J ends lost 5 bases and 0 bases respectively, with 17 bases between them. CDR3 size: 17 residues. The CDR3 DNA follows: TGTGCCAGCAGCGCCGGGAGACAGAGTCTAGCCAAAAACATTCAGTACTTC. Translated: CASSAGRQSLAKNIQYF.

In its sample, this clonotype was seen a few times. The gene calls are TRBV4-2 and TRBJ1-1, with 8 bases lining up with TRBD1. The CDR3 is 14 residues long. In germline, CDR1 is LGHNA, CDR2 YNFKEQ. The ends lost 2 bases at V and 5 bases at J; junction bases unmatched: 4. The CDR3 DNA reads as TGTGCCAGCAGCCAATTTACAGGGGGGACTGAAGCTTTCTTT. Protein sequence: CASSQFTGGTEAFF.

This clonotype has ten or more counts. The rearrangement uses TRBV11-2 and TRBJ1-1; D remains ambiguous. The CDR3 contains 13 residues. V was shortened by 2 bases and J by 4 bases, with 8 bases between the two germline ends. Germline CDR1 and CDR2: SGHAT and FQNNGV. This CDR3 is CASSLPATTEAFF. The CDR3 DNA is TGTGCCAGCAGCTTACCGGCGACCACTGAAGCTTTCTTT.

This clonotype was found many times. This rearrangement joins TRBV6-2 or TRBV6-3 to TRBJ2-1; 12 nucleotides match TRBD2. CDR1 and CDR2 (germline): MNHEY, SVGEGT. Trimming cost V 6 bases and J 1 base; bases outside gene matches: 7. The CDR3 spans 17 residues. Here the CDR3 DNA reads TGTGCCAGCAGCTATATACTAGCGGGAGGTTCCTACAATGAGCAGTTCTTC. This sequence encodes CASSYILAGGSYNEQFF.

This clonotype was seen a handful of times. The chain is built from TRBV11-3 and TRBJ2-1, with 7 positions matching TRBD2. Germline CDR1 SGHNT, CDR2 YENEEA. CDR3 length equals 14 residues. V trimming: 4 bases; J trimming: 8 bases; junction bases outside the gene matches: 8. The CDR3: CASSWAGVEYEQFF. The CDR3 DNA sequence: TGTGCCAGCAGCTGGGCGGGAGTGGAGTATGAGCAGTTCTTC.

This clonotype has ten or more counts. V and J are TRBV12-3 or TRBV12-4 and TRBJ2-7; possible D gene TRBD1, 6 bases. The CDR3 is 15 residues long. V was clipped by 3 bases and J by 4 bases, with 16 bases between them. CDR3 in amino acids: CASSLFIQGRYEQYF. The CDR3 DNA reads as TGTGCCAGCAGTTTGTTCATACAGGGTCGGTACGAGCAGTACTTC.

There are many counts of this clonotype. DNA of the CDR3: TGTGCCAGCAGAAACCCCCAAGGAGGCGGCTACACCTTC. It codes for CASRNPQGGGYTF. The chain employs TRBV7-8 and TRBJ1-2; D is ambiguous. CDR1 is SGHVS, CDR2 FQNEAQ, per germline. The CDR3 consists of 13 residues. The V gene lost 6 bases and the J gene lost 8 bases, with 16 bases spanning the gap. Using reference TRBV7-8 and TRBJ1-2 for the parts outside the CDR3, the full variable domain is GAGVSQSPRYKVAKRGQDVALRCDPISGHVSLFWYQQALGQGPEFLTYFQNEAQLDKSGLPSDRFFAERPEGSVSTLKIQRTQQEDSAVYLCASRNPQGGGYTFGSGTRLTVV.

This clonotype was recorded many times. In nucleotides, the CDR3 is TGTGCCATCGCCCCGGGGGGACAAGAGACCCAGTACTTC. This sequence encodes CAIAPGGQETQYF. The chain is built from TRBV10-3 and TRBJ2-5; 7 positions agree with TRBD2. V shed 8 bases, J shed 2 bases, and the junction held 5 bases outside the gene matches. CDR3 length: 13 residues. CDR1 ENHRY and CDR2 SYGVKD come from the germline V gene.

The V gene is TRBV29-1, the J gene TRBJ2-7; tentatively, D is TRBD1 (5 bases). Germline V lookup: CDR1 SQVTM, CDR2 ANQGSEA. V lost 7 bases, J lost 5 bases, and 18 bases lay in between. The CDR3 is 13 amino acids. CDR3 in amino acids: CSALDPWGDEQYF. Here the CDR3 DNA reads TGCAGCGCTTTAGACCCGTGGGGCGACGAGCAGTACTTC.

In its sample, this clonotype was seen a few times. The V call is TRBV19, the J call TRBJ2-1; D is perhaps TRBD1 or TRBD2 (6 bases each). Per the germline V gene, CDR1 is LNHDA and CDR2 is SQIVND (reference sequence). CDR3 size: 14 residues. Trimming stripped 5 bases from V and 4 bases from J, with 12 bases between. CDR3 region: CASSEGGLYNEQFF. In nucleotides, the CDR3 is TGTGCCAGTAGTGAGGGGGGCCTATACAATGAGCAGTTCTTC.

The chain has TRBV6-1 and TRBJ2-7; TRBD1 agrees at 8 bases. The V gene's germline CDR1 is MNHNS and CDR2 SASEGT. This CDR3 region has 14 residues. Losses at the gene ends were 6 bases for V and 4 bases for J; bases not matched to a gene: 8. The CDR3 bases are TGTGCCAGCAGGGATGCAGGGGGCAGGTACGAGCAGTACTTC. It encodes CASRDAGGRYEQYF.

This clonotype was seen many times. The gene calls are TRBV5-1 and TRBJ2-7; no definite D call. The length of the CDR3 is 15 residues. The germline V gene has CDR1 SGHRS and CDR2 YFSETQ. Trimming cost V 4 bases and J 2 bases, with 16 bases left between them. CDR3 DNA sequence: TGCGCCAGCAGCATTGGTCCTGATGTTACCTACGAGCAGTACTTC. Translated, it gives CASSIGPDVTYEQYF.

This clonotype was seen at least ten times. The CDR3 here is CASSGADRGSYNEQFF. As DNA, the CDR3 is TGCGCCAGCAGCGGGGCTGACAGGGGGTCCTACAATGAGCAGTTCTTC. This chain connects TRBV4-3 to TRBJ2-1, with TRBD1 matching over 9 bases. With 5 bases clipped from V and 1 base from J, the junction kept 6 bases outside the gene matches. CDR3 length equals 16 residues. The germline CDR1 and CDR2 sequences are LGHNA and YSLEER.

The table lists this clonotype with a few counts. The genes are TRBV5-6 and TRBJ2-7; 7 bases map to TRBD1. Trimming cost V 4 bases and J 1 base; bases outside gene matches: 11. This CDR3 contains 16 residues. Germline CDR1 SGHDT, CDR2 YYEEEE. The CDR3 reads CASSPDRQGRSYEQYF. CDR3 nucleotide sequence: TGTGCCAGCAGCCCAGATAGACAGGGACGGTCCTACGAGCAGTACTTC.

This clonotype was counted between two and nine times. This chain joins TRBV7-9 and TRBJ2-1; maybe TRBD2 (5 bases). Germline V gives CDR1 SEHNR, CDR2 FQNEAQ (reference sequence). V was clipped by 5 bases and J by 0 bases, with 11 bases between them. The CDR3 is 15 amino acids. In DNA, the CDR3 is TGTGCCAGCAGCGCGCGAGGGAGCTCCTACAATGAGCAGTTCTTC. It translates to CASSARGSSYNEQFF.

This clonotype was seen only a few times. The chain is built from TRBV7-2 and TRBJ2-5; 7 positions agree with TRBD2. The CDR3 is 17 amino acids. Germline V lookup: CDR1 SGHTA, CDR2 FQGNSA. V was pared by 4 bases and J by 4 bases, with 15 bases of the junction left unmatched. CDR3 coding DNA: TGTGCCAGCAGCTCCCCGACGGGGCGGGAGTCTGGAGAGACCCAGTACTTC. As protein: CASSSPTGRESGETQYF.

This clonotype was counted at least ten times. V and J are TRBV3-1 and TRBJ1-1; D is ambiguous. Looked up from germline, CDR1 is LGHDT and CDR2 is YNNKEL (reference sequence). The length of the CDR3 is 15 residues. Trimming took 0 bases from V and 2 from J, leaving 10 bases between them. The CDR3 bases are TGTGCCAGCAGCCAAGATTATGGCAGTAACACTGAAGCTTTCTTT. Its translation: CASSQDYGSNTEAFF.

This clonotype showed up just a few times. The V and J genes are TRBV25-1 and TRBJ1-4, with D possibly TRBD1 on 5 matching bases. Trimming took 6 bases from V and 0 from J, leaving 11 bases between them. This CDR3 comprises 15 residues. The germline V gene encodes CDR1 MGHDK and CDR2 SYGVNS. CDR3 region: CASRYTGSTNEKLFF. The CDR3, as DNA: TGTGCCAGCAGGTATACAGGATCAACTAATGAAAAACTGTTTTTT.

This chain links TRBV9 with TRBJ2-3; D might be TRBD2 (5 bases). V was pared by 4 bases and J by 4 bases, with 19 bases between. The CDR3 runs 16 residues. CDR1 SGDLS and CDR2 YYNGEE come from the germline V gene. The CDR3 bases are TGTGCCAGCAGCCCCGAACTAGGGCCAAGCGCAGATACGCAGTATTTT. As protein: CASSPELGPSADTQYF.

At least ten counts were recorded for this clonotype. CDR3 in DNA: TGCAGCGTATACCGGGACAAACAAGAGACCCAGTACTTC. Its protein is CSVYRDKQETQYF. The J gene is TRBJ2-5, the V gene TRBV29-1; perhaps TRBD1 as D (6 bases). The CDR3 covers 13 residues. CDR1 is SQVTM and CDR2 is ANQGSEA in the germline V gene. The V gene lost 6 bases and the J gene lost 2 bases, with 13 bases spanning the gap.

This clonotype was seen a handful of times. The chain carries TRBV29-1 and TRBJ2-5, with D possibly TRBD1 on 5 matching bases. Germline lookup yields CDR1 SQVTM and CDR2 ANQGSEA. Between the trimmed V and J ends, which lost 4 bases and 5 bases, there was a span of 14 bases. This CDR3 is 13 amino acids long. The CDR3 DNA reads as TGCAGCGTTGGGGGCGTCCAAGGGGAGACCCAGTACTTC. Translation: CSVGGVQGETQYF. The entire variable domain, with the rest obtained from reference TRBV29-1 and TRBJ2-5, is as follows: SAVISQKPSRDICQRGTSLTIQCQVDSQVTMMFWYRQQPGQSLTLIATANQGSEATYESGFVIDKFPISRPNLTFSTLTVSNMSPEDSSIYLCSVGGVQGETQYFGPGTRLLVL.

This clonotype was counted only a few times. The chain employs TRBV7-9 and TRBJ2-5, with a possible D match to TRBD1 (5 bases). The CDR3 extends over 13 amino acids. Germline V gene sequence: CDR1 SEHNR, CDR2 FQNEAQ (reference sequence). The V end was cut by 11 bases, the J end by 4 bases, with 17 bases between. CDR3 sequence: CAARWGEGETQYF. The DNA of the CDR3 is TGTGCCGCAAGGTGGGGCGAAGGAGAGACCCAGTACTTC.

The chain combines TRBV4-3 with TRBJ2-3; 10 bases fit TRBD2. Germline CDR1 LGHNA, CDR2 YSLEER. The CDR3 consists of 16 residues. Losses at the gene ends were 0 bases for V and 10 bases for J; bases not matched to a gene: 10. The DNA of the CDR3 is TGCGCCAGCAGCCAAGAATCAGGGCTAGCGGGAGCGGCGCAGTATTTT. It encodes CASSQESGLAGAAQYF.

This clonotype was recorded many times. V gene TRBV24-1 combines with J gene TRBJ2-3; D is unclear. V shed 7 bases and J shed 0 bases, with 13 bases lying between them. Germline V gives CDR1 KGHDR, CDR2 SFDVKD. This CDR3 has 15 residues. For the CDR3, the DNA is TGTGCCACCAGCACAATTGAACCTAGCACAGATACGCAGTATTTT. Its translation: CATSTIEPSTDTQYF.

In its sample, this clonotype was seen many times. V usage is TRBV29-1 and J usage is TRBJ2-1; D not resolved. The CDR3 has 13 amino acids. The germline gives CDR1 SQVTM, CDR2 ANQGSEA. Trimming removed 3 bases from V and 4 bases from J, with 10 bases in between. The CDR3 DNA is TGCAGCGTTGATAGGCCAACGTACAATGAGCAGTTCTTC. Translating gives CSVDRPTYNEQFF.